What follows are 17 T cell receptor beta chains derived from one specimen sequenced in a study of radiation and T cells in renal cell carcinoma. Documented time point: blood 2 weeks post-SBRT. This sample's treatment: 15 Gy SBRT to primary tumor, nephrectomy 4 weeks later. TCRdb's copy holds only in-frame clones and misses some; the assay was immunoSEQ multiplex PCR. This sample yields tens of thousands of clones, of which around 86% are seen a single time; 22% belongs to the top ten. Sequences were derived from blood, sampled from a patient whose treatment included radiotherapy and nephrectomy. These receptors originate from a woman in her 50s with renal cell carcinoma.

The rearrangement uses TRBV4-3 and TRBJ2-3; D call uncertain. Germline assignment: CDR1 LGHNA and CDR2 YSLEER. The CDR3 spans 14 residues. The V end was cut by 2 bases, the J end by 1 base, with 7 bases between. The chain's CDR3 is CASSQIAGTDTQYF. CDR3 in DNA: TGCGCCAGCAGCCAAATCGCGGGCACAGATACGCAGTATTTT.

V is TRBV9 and J is TRBJ1-3, with a weak D call TRBD1 (5 bases). This CDR3 is 15 amino acids long. The V gene's germline CDR1 is SGDLS and CDR2 YYNGEE. V was cut by 0 bases and J by 4 bases, with 11 bases left in between. The CDR3 region has the DNA TGTGCCAGCAGCGTAGTCGGGGGATCAGGAAACACCATATATTTT. Residues: CASSVVGGSGNTIYF.

The V gene is TRBV5-1, the J gene TRBJ2-5; the match to TRBD1 covers 10 bases. The CDR3 contains 16 residues. The germline V gene has CDR1 SGHRS and CDR2 YFSETQ. V shed 3 bases, J shed 5 bases, and the junction held 10 bases outside the gene matches. Written as DNA, the CDR3 is TGCGCCAGCAGCTCAACTGGGACAGGGGTATACGAGACCCAGTACTTC. Translating it yields CASSSTGTGVYETQYF.

The chain uses TRBV5-1 and TRBJ2-7; no clear D. The CDR3 length is 14 residues. CDR1 and CDR2 (germline): SGHRS, YFSETQ. V lost 4 bases to trimming and J lost 4 bases, with 15 bases between them. The CDR3 sequence: CASSRTLEGYEQYF. CDR3 bases: TGCGCCAGCAGCCGTACGCTAGAAGGGTACGAGCAGTACTTC.

The chain has TRBV5-1 and TRBJ1-1, with a possible D match to TRBD1 (5 bases). V gave up 4 bases and J gave up 0 bases, with 10 bases separating them. Germline-derived CDR1 and CDR2 are SGHRS and YFSETQ. CDR3 length equals 14 residues. The chain's CDR3 is CASSRGGMNTEAFF. The CDR3 nucleotides are TGCGCCAGCAGCCGGGGGGGAATGAACACTGAAGCTTTCTTT.

This chain connects TRBV19 to TRBJ1-4; D is unresolved. CDR1 is LNHDA and CDR2 is SQIVND in the germline V gene (reference sequence). V gave up 3 bases and J gave up 7 bases, with 12 bases separating them. This CDR3 has 14 residues. The CDR3 spells CASSIQVVSEKLFF. In DNA, the CDR3 is TGTGCCAGTAGTATCCAGGTCGTTTCTGAAAAACTGTTTTTT.

The rearrangement joins TRBV5-4 to TRBJ1-2; D remains ambiguous. Per the germline V gene, CDR1 is SGHNT and CDR2 is YYREEE (reference sequence). The CDR3 consists of 15 residues. V was pared by 0 bases and J by 0 bases, with 9 bases between. CDR3 nucleotide sequence: TGTGCCAGCAGCTTGGAGACGCATGCTAACTATGGCTACACCTTC. Protein: CASSLETHANYGYTF.

In this sample, this clone turned up a few times. This CDR3 is CASSLDGGSTEAFF. The DNA for the CDR3 is TGTGCCAGCAGCTTAGACGGGGGAAGCACTGAAGCTTTCTTT. The J gene is TRBJ1-1, the V gene TRBV7-3; D is possibly TRBD1 (5 bases). V was cut by 2 bases and J by 4 bases, with 11 bases left in between. The CDR3 loop spans 14 amino acids. Germline V CDR1 and CDR2: SGHTA, FQGTGA. Looking up the rest from reference TRBV7-3 and TRBJ1-1 gives the full variable domain: GAGVSQTPSNKVTEKGKYVELRCDPISGHTALYWYRQSLGQGPEFLIYFQGTGAADDSGLPNDRFFAVRPEGSVSTLKIQRTERGDSAVYLCASSLDGGSTEAFFGQGTRLTVV.

V and J are TRBV18 and TRBJ1-5; no firm D call. The CDR3 extends over 16 amino acids. Germline CDR1 KGHSH, CDR2 LQKENI. V shed 0 bases and J shed 0 bases, with 9 bases lying between them. DNA of the CDR3: TGTGCCAGCTCACCACCGTCGACTTATAGCAATCAGCCCCAGCATTTT. Translation gives CASSPPSTYSNQPQHF. Together with reference TRBV18 and TRBJ1-5, the CDR3 gives the full variable domain: NAGVMQNPRHLVRRRGQEARLRCSPMKGHSHVYWYRQLPEEGLKFMVYLQKENIIDESGMPKERFSAEFPKEGPSILRIQQVVRGDSAAYFCASSPPSTYSNQPQHFGDGTRLSIL.

The chain carries TRBV20-1 and TRBJ2-5, with TRBD2 identical over 7 bases. Germline CDR1 reads DFQATT; CDR2 reads SNEGSKA (reference sequence). The CDR3 is 10 amino acids. The CDR3 coding sequence is TGCAGCGGGGGGACAGAGACCCAGTACTTC. Its protein is CSGGTETQYF.

CDR3 region: CSIADTQKSYEQYF. In nucleotides, the CDR3 is TGCAGCATTGCCGACACCCAAAAATCCTACGAGCAGTACTTC. This chain links TRBV29-1 with TRBJ2-7; D unresolved. Germline V gene lookup returns CDR1 SQVTM and CDR2 ANQGSEA. The CDR3 extends over 14 amino acids. Trimming took off 8 bases at V and 1 base at J, with 18 bases between the two ends.

The CDR3 nucleotides read TGCAGTACACTCGGGGCCTACGAGCAGTACTTC. As protein: CSTLGAYEQYF. The rearrangement links TRBV20-1 to TRBJ2-7; D perhaps matches TRBD2 (5 bases). CDR1 and CDR2 (germline): DFQATT, SNEGSKA (reference sequence). The V gene lost 8 bases and the J gene lost 2 bases, with 10 bases spanning the gap. This CDR3 comprises 11 residues.

The V call is TRBV7-2, the J call TRBJ2-7; 8 positions agree with TRBD1. Germline V gene lookup returns CDR1 SGHTA and CDR2 FQGNSA. V was pared by 5 bases and J by 8 bases, with 8 bases of the junction left unmatched. This CDR3 is built from 13 residues. CDR3 region: CASSLTRDRQQYF. DNA of the CDR3: TGTGCCAGCAGCCTTACCCGGGACAGGCAGCAGTACTTC.

The chain is built from TRBV18 and TRBJ2-7, with 9 bases fitting TRBD1. The J segment lost 6 bases and the V segment lost 4 bases, leaving 4 bases of the junction unmatched. The CDR3 covers 13 residues. Germline lookup yields CDR1 KGHSH and CDR2 LQKENI. In nucleotides, the CDR3 is TGTGCCAGCTCACTAAAGGACAGGGGCGAGCAGTACTTC. Its protein is CASSLKDRGEQYF.

V usage is TRBV5-4 and J usage is TRBJ2-5, with D possibly matching TRBD2 (6 bases). Germline CDR1 is SGHNT and CDR2 is YYREEE (reference sequence). The CDR3 contains 16 residues. The V and J ends lost 5 bases and 1 base respectively, with 18 bases between them. CDR3 residues: CASRSRQEGFQETQYF. The CDR3 nucleotides are TGTGCCAGCAGATCCCGGCAGGAGGGATTCCAAGAGACCCAGTACTTC.

This chain uses TRBV29-1 with TRBJ2-7; TRBD2 matches 9 bases. J was trimmed by 9 bases and V by 7 bases; bases with no gene match: 10. The CDR3 spans 12 residues. Germline-derived CDR1 and CDR2 are SQVTM and ANQGSEA. This CDR3 reads CSALTSGLGQYF. DNA of the CDR3: TGCAGCGCCCTGACTAGCGGTCTTGGGCAGTACTTC.

V gene TRBV7-3 combines with J gene TRBJ2-1, with 12 positions matching TRBD2. Germline V gene sequence: CDR1 SGHTA, CDR2 FQGTGA. After removal of 2 bases from V and 1 base from J, the junction contained 0 bases not matched to a gene. The CDR3 spans 16 residues. The CDR3 nucleotides are TGTGCCAGCAGCTTAGGGACTAGCGGGTCCTACAATGAGCAGTTCTTC. It codes for CASSLGTSGSYNEQFF.